The 18 T cell receptor beta chains reported below all come from one sample, sequenced in a study of vaccination and CD4 T cells after COVID-19. Specified treatment: approximately 10-day PBMC culture with coronavirus spike peptide pools or control peptides (ViraFEST assay). Sequenced with the Oncomine TCR Beta short-read assay was DNA taken from cultured CD4+ T cells. MiXCR, applied by TCRdb to the PCR reads, yields one record per CDR3 protein. The sample includes 15,000 to 20,000 distinct CDR3 sequences, about 42% of them seen just once. No antigen has been identified for these receptors. Sequenced here: CD4+ T cells from blood, cultured in vitro, sampled before SARS-CoV-2 vaccination. Source of these receptors: a human donor who received a COVID-19 vaccine.

This clonotype was seen only a few times. V is TRBV12-3 or TRBV12-4 and J is TRBJ2-3; 12 bases match TRBD2. The V gene end was trimmed by 3 bases and the J gene end by 5 bases; junction bases not matched to a gene: 3. There are 15 residues in the CDR3. Here the CDR3 DNA reads TGTGCCAGCAGTTTCCCTAGCGGGGGGGAAGATACGCAGTATTTT. It codes for CASSFPSGGEDTQYF.

V gene TRBV2 combines with J gene TRBJ1-6; D is ambiguous. The V end lost 6 bases, the J end lost 0 bases, and 12 bases lay between the germline ends. From germline, CDR1 is SNHLY and CDR2 FYNNEI. This CDR3 spans 16 amino acids. The CDR3 spells CASRQSLNSYNSPLHF. The CDR3 DNA is TGTGCCAGCAGACAGAGCCTTAACTCCTATAATTCACCCCTCCACTTT.

The gene calls are TRBV3-1 and TRBJ2-1; 7 positions match TRBD2. CDR3 length: 15 amino acids. The germline V gene encodes CDR1 LGHDT and CDR2 YNNKEL (reference sequence). V lost 7 bases to trimming and J lost 4 bases; unmatched junction nucleotides: 10. CDR3 amino acids: CASNHGGSGYNEQFF. CDR3 coding DNA: TGTGCCAGCAACCACGGGGGGTCCGGATACAATGAGCAGTTCTTC.

In nucleotides, the CDR3 is TGTGCCAGTAGCCCACACACCCGGGGAGTAGTGAACACTGAAGCTTTCTTT. Protein: CASSPHTRGVVNTEAFF. V gene TRBV19 combines with J gene TRBJ1-1; D not certain. V shed 6 bases and J shed 0 bases, with 20 bases lying between them. This CDR3 has 17 amino acids. Germline loops: CDR1 LNHDA, CDR2 SQIVND (reference sequence).

The table lists this clonotype with a few counts. The chain joins TRBV6-1 to TRBJ2-3, with D perhaps TRBD1 or TRBD2 (5 bases each). This CDR3 region has 12 residues. The germline V and J ends were trimmed by 10 bases and 1 base, with 9 bases remaining between them. Germline V gene lookup returns CDR1 MNHNS and CDR2 SASEGT. The DNA for the CDR3 is TGTGCCACCGGGACGGGCACAGATACGCAGTATTTT. It yields the protein CATGTGTDTQYF.

This chain joins TRBV20-1 and TRBJ1-3; tentative D call: TRBD1 (6 bases). The CDR3 sequence is 14 residues long. V lost 6 bases and J lost 5, with 17 bases in between. Germline lookup yields CDR1 DFQATT and CDR2 SNEGSKA (reference sequence). CDR3 nucleotide sequence: TGCAGTGCCAGACCAGGGGCTGACCGAAACACCATATATTTT. Protein product: CSARPGADRNTIYF.

This sequence joins TRBV6-4 and TRBJ2-2; D is perhaps TRBD2 (5 bases). Germline CDR1 is MRHNA and CDR2 is SNTAGT. The CDR3 sequence is 13 residues long. V lost 6 bases and J 7 bases, leaving 12 bases between the germline ends. CDR3 sequence reads: CASRATRYGELFF. The CDR3 DNA reads as TGTGCCAGCAGGGCTACTAGATACGGGGAGCTGTTTTTT.

J is TRBJ1-1 and V is TRBV27, with D unclear. The CDR3 has 15 amino acids. Looked up from germline, CDR1 is MNHEY and CDR2 is SMNVEV (reference sequence). V was shortened by 4 bases and J by 0 bases, with 12 bases between the two germline ends. This chain's CDR3 is CASSSGGSMNTEAFF. The CDR3 DNA sequence: TGTGCCAGCAGTTCCGGTGGCTCCATGAACACTGAAGCTTTCTTT.

A few counts support this clonotype. The chain joins TRBV5-1 to TRBJ1-1; D ambiguous. V was pared by 4 bases and J by 9 bases, with 19 bases between. Per germline, CDR1 SGHRS and CDR2 YFSETQ. This CDR3 contains 14 residues. The CDR3 region has the DNA TGCGCCAGCAGCCCCAGCTTCGGAACAGCCAAAGCTTTCTTT. This encodes CASSPSFGTAKAFF.

The chain has TRBV21-1 and TRBJ1-3; the table calls TRBD1, which could not be checked here. TRBV21-1 is given as a pseudogene. The CDR3 contains 15 residues. The CDR3 nucleotides read TGTGCCAGCAGCAAAGTCGAGGGACGAAGAAACACCATATATTTT. It codes for CASSKVEGRRNTIYF.

This clonotype has just a few counts. This chain joins TRBV19 and TRBJ1-6; TRBD1 is a possible D gene (5 bases). The CDR3 covers 12 residues. CDR1 is LNHDA, CDR2 SQIVND, per germline (reference sequence). The V end was cut by 7 bases, the J end by 10 bases, with 11 bases between. The CDR3 DNA is TGTGCCAGTACCTCGGCAGGGTCACCCCTCCACTTT. It encodes CASTSAGSPLHF. The whole variable domain, remainder taken from reference TRBV19 and TRBJ1-6, is DGGITQSPKYLFRKEGQNVTLSCEQNLNHDAMYWYRQDPGQGLRLIYYSQIVNDFQKGDIAEGYSVSREKKESFPLTVTSAQKNPTAFYLCASTSAGSPLHFGNGTRLTVT.

The J gene is TRBJ1-6, the V gene TRBV12-3 or TRBV12-4; TRBD1 is a possible D gene (5 bases). Trimming cost V 4 bases and J 5 bases, with 12 bases left between them. The CDR3 is made up of 15 amino acids. The CDR3 region is CASSSRDLNNSPLHF. The CDR3 nucleotides read TGTGCCAGCAGTTCCCGGGACTTAAATAATTCACCCCTCCACTTT.

The V call is TRBV11-3, the J call TRBJ1-2; 7 bases are a match to TRBD1. V was clipped by 1 base and J by 4 bases; unmatched bases: 3. The CDR3 is made up of 14 amino acids. CDR1 is SGHNT, CDR2 YENEEA, per germline. Here the CDR3 DNA reads TGTGCCAGCAGCTTAGGCCCAGGGGGCTATGGCTACACCTTC. Translating it yields CASSLGPGGYGYTF.

The chain couples TRBV24-1 to TRBJ1-2; D unresolved. The germline CDR1 and CDR2 sequences are KGHDR and SFDVKD. CDR3 size: 12 residues. Trimming removed 0 bases from V and 4 bases from J, with 2 bases in between. The CDR3 DNA reads as TGTGCCACCAGTGATTTGATCTATGGCTACACCTTC. This codes for CATSDLIYGYTF.

By frequency in the sample, this clonotype is medium-sized (0.01 to 0.1%). V usage is TRBV9 and J usage is TRBJ2-3, with D possibly matching TRBD1 (6 bases). Trimming cost V 0 bases and J 3 bases, with 11 bases left between them. This CDR3 contains 15 residues. Germline CDR1 is SGDLS and CDR2 is YYNGEE. Here the CDR3 DNA reads TGTGCCAGCAGCGTAGAACAGGGACGAACAGATACGCAGTATTTT. It is translated as CASSVEQGRTDTQYF.

The V call is TRBV25-1, the J call TRBJ2-5; 10 bases agree with TRBD1. Germline V CDR1 and CDR2: MGHDK, SYGVNS. The CDR3 is 14 amino acids. The junction had 0 bases not matched to a gene; V was cut back by 4 bases and J by 1 base. Here the CDR3 DNA reads TGTGCCAGCAGTGGGACAGGGGGCCAAGAGACCCAGTACTTC. Translating gives CASSGTGGQETQYF.

There are a few counts of this clonotype. The V call is TRBV12-3 or TRBV12-4, the J call TRBJ2-7, with 7 nucleotides matching TRBD1. V shed 6 bases, J shed 4 bases, and the junction held 3 bases outside the gene matches. The CDR3 contains 12 residues. CDR3 bases: TGTGCCAGCAGGGGCAGGGGGTACGAGCAGTACTTC. It encodes CASRGRGYEQYF.

The rearrangement joins TRBV6-1 to TRBJ2-4; weak D call: TRBD1 (5 bases). The CDR3 is made up of 14 amino acids. V shed 2 bases and J shed 7 bases, with 12 bases lying between them. The germline gives CDR1 MNHNS, CDR2 SASEGT. The DNA for the CDR3 is TGTGCCAGCAGTGAACCTACAGGACCGAACATTCAGTACTTC. The encoded protein is CASSEPTGPNIQYF.